A single sample is the source of the 2 T cell receptor beta chains below, sequenced in a study of identical twins. TCRdb re-analysed the 5' RACE reads in MiXCR, keeping a single row per CDR3 protein. The table lists hundreds of thousands of distinct CDR3 sequences, around 20% of them singletons, with 4% to 4.5% in the top ten. These data were likewise used in another study, on T cells expressing NK-cell markers.

Sequenced: PBMCs. Receptor source: a woman between 18 and 30 years old in good health.

This clonotype was seen repeatedly, ten times or more. At one of its ends the junction is not consistent with the germline gene, which may arise from a read error. The chain has TRBV11-2 and TRBJ2-3; no definite D call. Per germline, CDR1 SGHAT and CDR2 FQNNGV. This CDR3 has 11 residues. The CDR3 protein is CASSSSDTQYF. In DNA, the CDR3 is TGCGCCAGCAGCTCGTCGGATACGCAGTATTTT.

CDR3 in amino acids: CASSLMQGGTGANVLTF. CDR3 coding DNA: TGTGCCAGCAGTTTGATGCAGGGGGGGACCGGGGCCAACGTCCTGACTTTC. The chain joins TRBV12-3 or TRBV12-4 to TRBJ2-6; D may correspond to TRBD1 or TRBD2 (7 bases each). The CDR3 spans 17 residues. V was clipped by 3 bases and J by 4 bases, with 16 bases between them.